Below, 24 T cell receptor beta chains from the same sample are listed, as sequenced in a study of T cell changes during pregnancy in multiple sclerosis. Generated by immunoSEQ multiplex PCR, the TCRdb table keeps only in-frame clones and is missing some. This table holds under 55,000 clones, about 90% found once. Sequencing was performed on peripheral blood, taken in the first trimester of pregnancy. Source of these receptors: a female donor with multiple sclerosis, enrolled in a pregnancy study.

V usage is TRBV10-2 and J usage is TRBJ2-4; no firm D call. V was cut by 3 bases and J by 0 bases, with 9 bases left in between. Germline V gives CDR1 WSHSY, CDR2 SAAADI. The CDR3 runs 15 residues. CDR3 loop: CASSDLVVAKNIQYF. CDR3 DNA sequence: TGCGCCAGCAGTGATCTAGTGGTAGCCAAAAACATTCAGTACTTC.

This rearrangement joins TRBV20-1 to TRBJ1-2; 8 bases agree with TRBD1. This CDR3 contains 11 residues. Per germline, CDR1 DFQATT and CDR2 SNEGSKA (reference sequence). V lost 8 bases and J lost 6; bases outside the gene matches: 5. CDR3 bases: TGCAGTTTAGGACAGGGCAATGGCTACACCTTC. As protein: CSLGQGNGYTF.

The J gene is TRBJ1-2, the V gene TRBV9; weak D call: TRBD1 (5 bases). Germline CDR1 SGDLS, CDR2 YYNGEE. The V and J ends lost 4 bases and 3 bases respectively, with 16 bases between them. The CDR3 totals 15 residues. This CDR3 reads CASSPGPGGYYGYTF. The DNA of the CDR3 is TGTGCCAGCAGCCCAGGTCCGGGGGGGTACTATGGCTACACCTTC.

The CDR3 here is CASSKIGGGTTNEQFF. The CDR3 DNA reads as TGTGCCAGCAGCAAAATAGGAGGTGGGACAACTAATGAGCAGTTCTTC. The genes are TRBV11-3 and TRBJ2-1, with D possibly being TRBD1 (6 bases). The CDR3 is made up of 16 amino acids. Per germline, CDR1 SGHNT and CDR2 YENEEA. The ends were cut back, 5 bases at V and 7 bases at J, with 21 bases in the middle. Using reference TRBV11-3 and TRBJ2-1 for the parts outside the CDR3, the full variable domain is EAGVVQSPRYKIIEKKQPVAFWCNPISGHNTLYWYLQNLGQGPELLIRYENEEAVDDSQLPKDRFSAERLKGVDSTLKIQPAELGDSAVYLCASSKIGGGTTNEQFFGPGTRLTVL.

The rearrangement joins TRBV4-3 to TRBJ2-7; D remains ambiguous. The CDR3 spans 14 residues. Germline V gives CDR1 LGHNA, CDR2 YSLEER. V was shortened by 0 bases and J by 0 bases, with 6 bases between the two germline ends. For the CDR3, the DNA is TGCGCCAGCAGCCAAGACCCTAGCTCCTACGAGCAGTACTTC. This encodes CASSQDPSSYEQYF.

This rearrangement joins TRBV30 to TRBJ1-2; D not certain. From germline, CDR1 is GTSNPN and CDR2 SVGIG (reference sequence). V gave up 2 bases and J gave up 3 bases, with 10 bases separating them. This CDR3 region has 13 residues. In DNA, the CDR3 is TGTGCCTGGAGTCTCGGGGTTCACTATGGCTACACCTTC. Protein: CAWSLGVHYGYTF.

The rearrangement uses TRBV7-3 and TRBJ2-1; 7 bases match TRBD2. The CDR3 is made up of 14 amino acids. Germline CDR1 reads SGHTA; CDR2 reads FQGTGA. J was trimmed by 8 bases and V by 8 bases; bases with no gene match: 12. CDR3 sequence reads: CASGAGGSPDEQFF. The CDR3 coding sequence is TGTGCCAGCGGGGCCGGGGGGAGTCCTGATGAGCAGTTCTTC.

The CDR3 is CASSLGGTSYYEQYF. In nucleotides, the CDR3 is TGTGCCAGCAGCTTAGGGGGGACTTCTTACTACGAGCAGTACTTC. The chain couples TRBV7-2 to TRBJ2-7; TRBD2 is a possible D gene (6 bases). This CDR3 has 15 residues. V was cut by 1 base and J by 3 bases, with 13 bases left in between. The V gene's germline CDR1 is SGHTA and CDR2 FQGNSA.

J is TRBJ1-2 and V is TRBV7-9; 9 nucleotides agree with TRBD1. V shed 5 bases and J 0 bases; nucleotides not matched to a gene: 4. This CDR3 spans 15 amino acids. CDR1 and CDR2 from the germline V gene are SEHNR and FQNEAQ (reference sequence). CDR3 nucleotide sequence: TGTGCCAGCAGCCGCCGGACAGGGGCTAACTATGGCTACACCTTC. Translating it yields CASSRRTGANYGYTF.

V gene TRBV5-6 combines with J gene TRBJ2-7, with D possibly TRBD1 on 6 matching bases. Trimming cost V 2 bases and J 4 bases, with 13 bases left between them. The V gene's germline CDR1 is SGHDT and CDR2 YYEEEE. The CDR3 has 14 amino acids. The CDR3 loop is CASSFPGHWYEQYF. DNA of the CDR3: TGTGCCAGCAGCTTCCCGGGACACTGGTACGAGCAGTACTTC. The full variable domain, completed using reference TRBV5-6 and TRBJ2-7, is DAGVTQSPTHLIKTRGQQVTLRCSPKSGHDTVSWYQQALGQGPQFIFQYYEEEERQRGNFPDRFSGHQFPNYSSELNVNALLLGDSALYLCASSFPGHWYEQYFGPGTRLTVT.

This clone was seen a few times. This chain joins TRBV29-1 and TRBJ1-1, with 9 bases identical to TRBD1. Looked up from germline, CDR1 is SQVTM and CDR2 is ANQGSEA. The ends lost 5 bases at V and 7 bases at J; junction bases unmatched: 2. The CDR3 length is 11 residues. CDR3 coding DNA: TGCAGCGTTAGACAGGGGGGTGAAGCTTTCTTT. Translating it yields CSVRQGGEAFF.

J is TRBJ1-1 and V is TRBV2; 11 nucleotides match TRBD1. Germline-derived CDR1 and CDR2 are SNHLY and FYNNEI. The CDR3 has 15 amino acids. With 6 bases clipped from V and 1 base from J, the junction kept 4 bases outside the gene matches. CDR3 coding DNA: TGTGCCAGCAGCCGGGACAGGGGGGCGAACACTGAAGCTTTCTTT. Translated: CASSRDRGANTEAFF.

The genes are TRBV14 and TRBJ1-2; D uncertain. The germline CDR1 and CDR2 sequences are SGHDN and FVKESK. Deletions cut 0 bases from V and 6 bases from J, with 11 bases between. The CDR3 has 14 residues. The CDR3: CASSQDEALDGYTF. The CDR3 DNA reads TGTGCCAGCAGCCAAGATGAGGCACTAGATGGCTACACCTTC.

This chain links TRBV7-9 with TRBJ2-7, with D maybe TRBD2 (5 bases). The germline V gene encodes CDR1 SEHNR and CDR2 FQNEAQ (reference sequence). Trimming stripped 2 bases from V and 1 base from J, with 9 bases between. The CDR3 is made up of 14 amino acids. The CDR3 DNA follows: TGTGCCAGCAGCTTAAGCGGACTTTCCTACGAGCAGTACTTC. It specifies CASSLSGLSYEQYF.

This clone has just one count. The chain uses TRBV7-8 and TRBJ2-7, with D possibly being TRBD2 (6 bases). The ends were cut back, 5 bases at V and 7 bases at J, with 15 bases in the middle. This CDR3 has 13 residues. Germline lookup yields CDR1 SGHVS and CDR2 FQNEAQ. The CDR3 DNA reads TGTGCCAGCAGCCCCCGGGACGGAGGGGAGCAGTACTTC. Translated: CASSPRDGGEQYF.

This clone was picked up one time. The CDR3 coding sequence is TGTGCCAGCAGCCCCCCGGACAGGGGATTTGGCTACACCTTC. It is translated as CASSPPDRGFGYTF. V and J are TRBV9 and TRBJ1-2; 9 nucleotides line up with TRBD1. Trimming cost V 4 bases and J 7 bases; bases outside gene matches: 8. CDR1 and CDR2 from the germline V gene are SGDLS and YYNGEE. There are 14 residues in the CDR3.

The chain joins TRBV5-1 to TRBJ2-5, with D hard to call. There are 14 residues in the CDR3. From germline, CDR1 is SGHRS and CDR2 YFSETQ. The ends were cut back, 0 bases at V and 1 base at J, with 7 bases in the middle. The CDR3 sequence is CASSLVVSQETQYF. The CDR3 DNA is TGCGCCAGCAGCTTGGTGGTCAGCCAAGAGACCCAGTACTTC.

The V call is TRBV11-2, the J call TRBJ2-1, with 9 bases fitting TRBD2. Losses at the gene ends were 2 bases for V and 7 bases for J; bases not matched to a gene: 9. CDR1 is SGHAT and CDR2 is FQNNGV in the germline V gene. There are 16 residues in the CDR3. The CDR3, as DNA: TGTGCCAGCAGCTTAAGGGTAGCGGGGGCGAAAAATGAGCAGTTCTTC. The encoded protein is CASSLRVAGAKNEQFF.

In this sample, this clone turned up once. This chain uses TRBV14 with TRBJ1-1; D uncertain. Germline V gives CDR1 SGHDN, CDR2 FVKESK. This CDR3 has 13 amino acids. Trimming left V 0 bases short and J 11 bases short, with 13 bases between. Written as DNA, the CDR3 is TGTGCCAGCAGCCAAGATCTCCAGGTGGCGGCTTTCTTT. Translated: CASSQDLQVAAFF.

V and J are TRBV6-5 and TRBJ1-6; 7 bases line up with TRBD1. The V gene's germline CDR1 is MNHEY and CDR2 SVGAGI. The CDR3 sequence is 14 residues long. The trim removed 3 bases at V and 10 bases at J, leaving 6 bases unmatched. CDR3 residues: CASSYKGASSPLHF. Here the CDR3 DNA reads TGTGCCAGCAGTTATAAGGGGGCGTCCTCACCCCTCCACTTT.

V and J are TRBV18 and TRBJ1-1; D uncertain. The germline CDR1 and CDR2 sequences are KGHSH and LQKENI. This CDR3 is built from 12 residues. V was trimmed by 1 base and J by 8 bases, leaving 8 bases between them. The CDR3 DNA reads as TGTGCCAGCTCACCACGGATCGGGGAAGCTTTCTTT. Translating gives CASSPRIGEAFF.

V and J are TRBV5-1 and TRBJ1-1; D perhaps matches TRBD1 (6 bases). The CDR3 contains 13 residues. The V end was cut by 4 bases, the J end by 5 bases, with 12 bases between. Germline loops: CDR1 SGHRS, CDR2 YFSETQ. Written as DNA, the CDR3 is TGCGCCAGCAGCCAACCGAGGGGGACTGAAGCTTTCTTT. It specifies CASSQPRGTEAFF. Filled out from reference TRBV5-1 and TRBJ1-1, the complete variable domain reads KAGVTQTPRYLIKTRGQQVTLSCSPISGHRSVSWYQQTPGQGLQFLFEYFSETQRNKGNFPGRFSGRQFSNSRSEMNVSTLELGDSALYLCASSQPRGTEAFFGQGTRLTVV.

This chain connects TRBV19 to TRBJ2-2; possibly TRBD2 for D (6 bases). Germline-derived CDR1 and CDR2 are LNHDA and SQIVND (reference sequence). The CDR3 has 15 residues. Trimming removed 5 bases at V and 4 bases at J, with 14 bases between. The CDR3 DNA is TGTGCCAGTAGTCACGGGGGAACAATCACCGGGGAGCTGTTTTTT. Encoded protein: CASSHGGTITGELFF.

The chain links TRBV28 to TRBJ2-5; tentatively, D is TRBD1 (6 bases). This CDR3 region has 15 residues. Looked up from germline, CDR1 is MDHEN and CDR2 is SYDVKM. V dropped 6 bases and J dropped 0 bases, with 14 bases sitting between them. The DNA for the CDR3 is TGTGCCAGCAGAATACAGGGAACGTACCAAGAGACCCAGTACTTC. Protein sequence: CASRIQGTYQETQYF.